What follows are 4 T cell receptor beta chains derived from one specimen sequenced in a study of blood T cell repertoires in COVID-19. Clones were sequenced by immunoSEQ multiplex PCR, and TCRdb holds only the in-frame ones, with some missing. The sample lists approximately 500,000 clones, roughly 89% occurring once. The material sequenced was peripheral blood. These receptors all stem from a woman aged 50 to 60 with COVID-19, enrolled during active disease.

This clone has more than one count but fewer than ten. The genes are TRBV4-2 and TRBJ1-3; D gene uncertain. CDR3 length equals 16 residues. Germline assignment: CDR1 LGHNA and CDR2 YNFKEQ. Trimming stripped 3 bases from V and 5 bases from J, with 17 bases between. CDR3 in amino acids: CASSHSAGAGRNTIYF. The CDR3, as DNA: TGTGCCAGCAGCCATTCCGCAGGCGCGGGGAGAAACACCATATATTTT.

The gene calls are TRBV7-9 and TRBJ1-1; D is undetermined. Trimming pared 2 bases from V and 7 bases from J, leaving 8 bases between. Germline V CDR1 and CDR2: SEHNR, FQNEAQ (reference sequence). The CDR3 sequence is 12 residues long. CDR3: CASSLREGEAFF. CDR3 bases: TGTGCCAGCAGCTTAAGGGAGGGTGAAGCTTTCTTT. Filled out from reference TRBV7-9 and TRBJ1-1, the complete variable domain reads DTGVSQNPRHKITKRGQNVTFRCDPISEHNRLYWYRQTLGQGPEFLTYFQNEAQLEKSRLLSDRFSAERPKGSFSTLEIQRTEQGDSAMYLCASSLREGEAFFGQGTRLTVV.

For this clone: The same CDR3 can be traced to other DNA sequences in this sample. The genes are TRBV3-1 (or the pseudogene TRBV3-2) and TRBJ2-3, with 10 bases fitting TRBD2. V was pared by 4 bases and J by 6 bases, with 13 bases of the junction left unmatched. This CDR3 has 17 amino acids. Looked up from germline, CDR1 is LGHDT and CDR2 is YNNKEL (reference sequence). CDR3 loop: CASSLPSSGGGGDTQYF. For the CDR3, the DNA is TGTGCCAGCAGCCTACCCTCTAGCGGGGGAGGGGGCGATACGCAGTATTTT.

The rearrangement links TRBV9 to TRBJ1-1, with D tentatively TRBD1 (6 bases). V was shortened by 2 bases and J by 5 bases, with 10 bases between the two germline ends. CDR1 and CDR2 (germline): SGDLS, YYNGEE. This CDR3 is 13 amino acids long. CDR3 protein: CASSVYRETEAFF. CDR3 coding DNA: TGTGCCAGCAGCGTGTACAGGGAAACTGAAGCTTTCTTT.